The rows below give T cell receptor beta chains drawn from one sample of a study of regulatory T cells. Generated by immunoSEQ multiplex PCR, the TCRdb table keeps only in-frame clones and is missing some. Of tens of thousands of clones listed, 89% were seen once; the top ten hold under 2.5%. The sequencing sample was made of conventional CD4+ T cells sorted from blood. The receptors were gathered from a person between 18 and 35 years old with CD3G deficiency. CDR3s include the opening cysteine and the closing phenylalanine or tryptophan. A D gene is named only where the DNA matches it firmly. Expanded clones are given a class, and other clones once, few, many or no size at all.

clone_size	v_call	j_call	d_call	cdr3_aa	cdr3_nt
NA	TRBV5-1	TRBJ2-3	TRBD1	CASRTGVGDTQYF	TGCGCCAGCAGGACAGGGGTTGGAGATACGCAGTATTTT
NA	TRBV6-1	TRBJ1-1	TRBD1	CASSHRGGSEAFF	TGTGCCAGCAGCCACAGGGGAGGCTCTGAAGCTTTCTTT
few	TRBV25-1	TRBJ2-5	NA	CASSLTDGTQETQYF	TGTGCCAGCAGTCTGACGGACGGAACTCAAGAGACCCAGTACTTC
NA	TRBV11-3	TRBJ2-2	TRBD2	CASSRSGSGTGELFF	TGTGCCAGCAGCCGTAGCGGGAGTGGCACCGGGGAGCTGTTTTTT
NA	TRBV27	TRBJ2-1	NA	CASSPPQGNEQFF	TGTGCCAGCAGTCCCCCACAGGGAAATGAGCAGTTCTTC
NA	TRBV6-6	TRBJ2-7	NA	CASSYLAGGEQYF	TGTGCCAGCAGTTACCTTGCGGGCGGCGAGCAGTACTTC
large	TRBV6-1	TRBJ1-2	TRBD1	CASSGPGQGHGYTF	TGTGCCAGCAGTGGACCGGGACAGGGACATGGCTACACCTTC
NA	TRBV5-1	TRBJ2-3	NA	CASSIQGRSGDTQYF	TGCGCCAGCAGCATACAGGGCAGATCCGGAGATACGCAGTATTTT
NA	TRBV4-3	TRBJ2-4	TRBD2	CASSHQGRLAGKNIQYF	TGCGCCAGCAGCCATCAAGGCAGACTAGCGGGGAAAAACATTCAGTACTTC
NA	TRBV28	TRBJ2-7	TRBD1	CASSFSDRGYEQYF	TGTGCCAGCAGTTTTTCCGACAGGGGCTACGAGCAGTACTTC
NA	TRBV6-4	TRBJ2-5	TRBD2	CAGGMSGKETQYF	TGTGCCGGGGGAATGAGCGGGAAAGAGACCCAGTACTTC
NA	TRBV6-1	TRBJ1-3	TRBD1	CASSEETGESGNTIYF	TGTGCCAGCAGTGAAGAAACAGGGGAGAGTGGAAACACCATATATTTT
NA	TRBV5-1	TRBJ2-2	NA	CASRENRIGELFF	TGCGCCAGCAGGGAAAACAGGATCGGGGAGCTGTTTTTT
few	TRBV19	TRBJ1-1	NA	CASSLDWTEAFF	TGTGCCAGTAGCCTTGACTGGACTGAAGCTTTCTTT
NA	TRBV14	TRBJ1-2	NA	CASSQEGRVFEGYTF	TGTGCCAGCAGCCAAGAGGGGCGGGTCTTTGAGGGCTACACCTTC
NA	TRBV6-1	TRBJ2-7	NA	CASSLVGNEQYF	TGTGCCAGCAGCCTCGTGGGGAACGAGCAGTACTTC
NA	TRBV7-8	TRBJ2-3	NA	CASSLIGGGTDTQYF	TGTGCCAGCAGCTTAATCGGTGGTGGCACAGATACGCAGTATTTT
NA	TRBV11-2	TRBJ2-4	NA	CASSLGPGRLNIQYF	TGTGCCAGCAGCTTAGGTCCGGGACGGTTGAACATTCAGTACTTC